This T cell receptor (beta chain) was sequenced during a study of T cells in Graves' hyperthyroidism and ophthalmopathy. For the study at large: Peripheral blood was acquired at first diagnosis, ahead of any therapy whatsoever. Study results and caveats: A model of 13 V-J pairs discriminated ophthalmopathy from stable hyperthyroidism.

Patients having uncontrolled infection, another autoimmune disease, pregnancy or lactation were not included. Diagnostic decisions used clinical symptoms, serum thyroxine and TRAb, thyroid ultrasound and orbital computed tomography. Germline loops: CDR1 DFQATT, CDR2 SNEGSKA (reference sequence). This CDR3 spans 11 amino acids. The ends were cut back, 6 bases at V and 4 bases at J, with 7 bases in the middle. This clonotype was counted many times. Its antigen is as yet unknown. Amplification of TCR beta CDR3 regions used RNA as the template. During a first-round RT-PCR of the TCR CDR3, the HTBI primer set was used. TCRdb re-called the multiplex PCR reads with MiXCR, one entry per CDR3 protein. This table has approximately 400,000 distinct CDR3 sequences, about 13% appearing once.

The TCR comes from a man aged 25 to 40 with Graves' hyperthyroidism that later progressed to Graves' ophthalmopathy. Sample: blood. The chain has TRBV20-1 and TRBJ1-3; D is unclear. CDR3 in DNA: TGCAGTGCCGTAACGGGAAACACCATATATTTT. The encoded protein is CSAVTGNTIYF.